The source of this TCR beta chain is a study of T cells and Merkel cell carcinoma outcomes. Study-wide findings and caveats: Reportedly, T-cell repertoire with density predicts Merkel cell carcinoma outcomes.

This table comes from immunoSEQ multiplex PCR, and its TCRdb copy is limited to in-frame clones, with some not included. The sample lists 15,000 to 25,000 clones, over 75% occurring once. Of note for this clone: Its antigen is unidentified.

This CDR3 is built from 13 residues. Looked up from germline, CDR1 is SGDLS and CDR2 is YYNGEE. V gave up 7 bases and J gave up 6 bases; unmatched junction bases: 8. This TCR derives from a human donor with Merkel cell carcinoma. The rearrangement uses TRBV9 and TRBJ1-1; 8 bases are shared with TRBD1. The sequencing sample was made of tumor tissue from Merkel cell carcinoma. The CDR3 region is CASAGGLVAEAFF. The CDR3 nucleotides read TGTGCCAGCGCAGGGGGCTTAGTGGCTGAAGCTTTCTTT.